The 23 T cell receptor beta chains listed next were all sequenced from one sample in a study of molecular identifiers for immune sequencing clone quantification. TCRdb re-called the PCR reads with MiXCR, one entry per CDR3 protein. The data hold roughly 65,000 distinct CDR3 sequences, with less than 20% observed a single time. Material: naive CD8+ T cells from blood, with Jurkat cell RNA spiked in. Subset described: FACS-sorted CD8+CD4-CCR7+CD45RA+ naive T cells. Receptor source: a human donor in good health. Some libraries in this study had Jurkat cell RNA spiked in.

Ten or more counts support this clonotype. V is TRBV7-9 and J is TRBJ2-5; D remains unclear. From germline, CDR1 is SEHNR and CDR2 FQNEAQ (reference sequence). The CDR3 spans 13 residues. Trimming took 2 bases from V and 0 from J, leaving 4 bases between them. CDR3 region: CASSLSNQETQYF. The CDR3 DNA is TGTGCCAGCAGCTTAAGTAACCAAGAGACCCAGTACTTC.

Comments on this clonotype: An end of the junction does not agree with germline; a read error may underlie this. This rearrangement joins TRBV7-8 to TRBJ2-6, with D perhaps matching TRBD2 (6 bases). The length of the CDR3 is 23 residues. Germline values: CDR1 SGHVS, CDR2 FQNEAQ. As DNA, the CDR3 is TGTGCCAGCAGCTCCCGTACGGCTAGTGGGAGGAAAGGGGATGTCTCTAGGGCCAACGTCCTGACTTTC. Protein product: CASSSRTASGRKGDVSRANVLTF.

The V and J genes are TRBV27 and TRBJ2-7; D perhaps matches TRBD1 (6 bases). The CDR3 has 13 amino acids. Germline lookup yields CDR1 MNHEY and CDR2 SMNVEV (reference sequence). V was shortened by 4 bases and J by 5 bases, with 12 bases between the two germline ends. For the CDR3, the DNA is TGTGCCAGCAGTTCTGAACAGGGTAACGAGCAGTACTTC. Protein sequence: CASSSEQGNEQYF.

The chain has TRBV6-5 and TRBJ1-1, with TRBD1 identical over 9 bases. The CDR3 totals 20 residues. Germline V gene lookup returns CDR1 MNHEY and CDR2 SVGAGI. Trimming took 4 bases from V and 1 from J; bases not matched to a gene: 19. CDR3 in DNA: TGTGCCAGCAGTTCACATTACCCGGACAGGGGCTTTGTTTCGAACACTGAAGCTTTCTTT. Its protein is CASSSHYPDRGFVSNTEAFF.

The sample holds one count of this clonotype. The chain is built from TRBV27 and TRBJ2-1; weak D call: TRBD1 (6 bases). The CDR3 is made up of 12 amino acids. Trimming left V 5 bases short and J 9 bases short, with 11 bases between. Germline CDR1 MNHEY, CDR2 SMNVEV (reference sequence). CDR3 sequence reads: CASSQQGPEQFF. CDR3 sequence (DNA): TGTGCCAGCAGTCAACAGGGACCTGAGCAGTTCTTC.

The genes are TRBV4-3 and TRBJ2-1, with 8 bases lining up with TRBD1. The CDR3 consists of 14 residues. Trimming cost V 3 bases and J 10 bases; bases outside gene matches: 8. Germline V gene data show CDR1 as LGHNA and CDR2 as YSLEER. CDR3 coding DNA: TGCGCCAGCAGCCAGGGACAGGAGGCGTGGGAGCAGTTCTTC. This codes for CASSQGQEAWEQFF.

This clonotype was recorded at least ten times. The chain couples TRBV19 to TRBJ2-1; 8 bases map to TRBD2. Germline CDR1 reads LNHDA; CDR2 reads SQIVND (reference sequence). The J segment lost 4 bases and the V segment lost 6 bases, leaving 8 bases of the junction unmatched. The CDR3 totals 15 residues. The CDR3 sequence is CASRDGPSGYNEQFF. The CDR3 nucleotides read TGTGCCAGTAGAGATGGGCCTAGCGGGTACAATGAGCAGTTCTTC.

This clonotype was seen ten or more times. V and J are TRBV6-4 and TRBJ2-3; no clear D. Per the germline V gene, CDR1 is MRHNA and CDR2 is SNTAGT. The CDR3 covers 16 residues. The V end lost 3 bases, the J end lost 2 bases, and 15 bases lay between the germline ends. The CDR3 DNA reads as TGTGCCAGCAGTGATAGGCGGCCAAGAAACACAGATACGCAGTATTTT. Its translation: CASSDRRPRNTDTQYF.

At least ten counts were recorded for this clonotype. The chain joins TRBV29-1 to TRBJ2-3; possibly TRBD2 for D (5 bases). Deletions cut 4 bases from V and 0 bases from J, with 11 bases between. The CDR3 spans 14 residues. Germline values: CDR1 SQVTM, CDR2 ANQGSEA. For the CDR3, the DNA is TGCAGCGTTGGGGTAGCGCCTAGCACAGATACGCAGTATTTT. Its protein is CSVGVAPSTDTQYF.

V gene TRBV12-3 or TRBV12-4 combines with J gene TRBJ1-1; D is perhaps TRBD1 (5 bases). V was clipped by 6 bases and J by 9 bases, with 14 bases between them. The CDR3 length is 12 residues. CDR3 sequence: CASRTEDIKAFF. The CDR3 DNA follows: TGTGCCAGCAGGACAGAAGACATTAAAGCTTTCTTT.

This clonotype occurred many times. The chain links TRBV4-2 to TRBJ1-1; D is undetermined. Germline V gene sequence: CDR1 LGHNA, CDR2 YNFKEQ. V gave up 1 base and J gave up 6 bases, with 12 bases separating them. This CDR3 spans 14 amino acids. The CDR3 reads CASSQGPGGSEAFF. The CDR3 nucleotides are TGTGCCAGCAGCCAAGGACCCGGAGGGTCTGAAGCTTTCTTT.

This chain connects TRBV11-2 to TRBJ2-6, with D possibly TRBD2 on 5 matching bases. V lost 0 bases to trimming and J lost 4 bases, with 10 bases between them. Germline V gives CDR1 SGHAT, CDR2 FQNNGV. The CDR3 loop spans 16 amino acids. CDR3 loop: CASSLDRGSGANVLTF. The CDR3 region has the DNA TGTGCCAGCAGCTTAGATCGGGGATCAGGGGCCAACGTCCTGACTTTC.

In this sample, this clonotype turned up many times. The rearrangement joins TRBV6-1 to TRBJ2-5; D may be TRBD1 (5 bases). Deletions cut 5 bases from V and 4 bases from J, with 8 bases between. Germline V gene data show CDR1 as MNHNS and CDR2 as SASEGT. The CDR3 loop spans 12 amino acids. The CDR3 sequence: CASSPQGETQYF. DNA for the CDR3: TGTGCCAGCAGTCCGCAGGGAGAGACCCAGTACTTC.

V gene TRBV5-6 combines with J gene TRBJ2-3, with 11 bases identical to TRBD2. This CDR3 spans 16 amino acids. Per germline, CDR1 SGHDT and CDR2 YYEEEE. V lost 0 bases and J lost 4; bases outside the gene matches: 4. The CDR3 DNA is TGTGCCAGCAGCTTGGGGGCTAGCGGGAGGTCAGATACGCAGTATTTT. It yields the protein CASSLGASGRSDTQYF.

This clonotype has at least ten counts. V and J are TRBV3-1 and TRBJ2-3, with D hard to call. The CDR3 is 13 residues long. Trimming left V 2 bases short and J 6 bases short, with 9 bases between. CDR1 is LGHDT and CDR2 is YNNKEL in the germline V gene (reference sequence). The CDR3 loop reads CASSQPESDTQYF. In DNA form, the CDR3 reads TGTGCCAGCAGCCAACCCGAGAGTGATACGCAGTATTTT.

This clonotype has ten or more counts. The V gene is TRBV4-1, the J gene TRBJ1-5, with 8 nucleotides matching TRBD1. The CDR3 is 16 amino acids. The germline gives CDR1 MGHRA, CDR2 YSYEKL. Unmatched junction bases numbered 7, after V lost 5 bases and J lost 1 base. CDR3 region: CASSFDRGESNQPQHF. For the CDR3, the DNA is TGCGCCAGCAGCTTTGACAGGGGAGAGAGCAATCAGCCCCAGCATTTT.

This clonotype occurred many times. The chain uses TRBV3-1 and TRBJ2-3, with a weak D call TRBD1 (6 bases). V lost 4 bases and J 2 bases, leaving 16 bases between the germline ends. This CDR3 region has 16 residues. Germline lookup yields CDR1 LGHDT and CDR2 YNNKEL (reference sequence). The CDR3 loop reads CASSRLAQGYTDTQYF. CDR3 nucleotides: TGTGCCAGCAGCCGCCTGGCACAGGGATACACAGATACGCAGTATTTT.

This clonotype was detected many times. The rearrangement joins TRBV19 to TRBJ2-3; 10 bases align to TRBD2. CDR1 is LNHDA and CDR2 is SQIVND in the germline V gene (reference sequence). CDR3 size: 15 residues. Trimming cost V 6 bases and J 4 bases; bases outside gene matches: 7. The CDR3 sequence is CASRKREGLSDTQYF. CDR3 DNA sequence: TGTGCCAGTAGGAAGCGGGAGGGCCTCTCAGATACGCAGTATTTT.

On this clonotype itself: Since no conserved phenylalanine or tryptophan closes the CDR3, a read error is the likely cause. DNA for the CDR3: TGTGCCAGCAGCGTAGCGAGACAGGGGATCGACGGCTACACCGTC. Its protein is CASSVARQGIDGYTV. The rearrangement joins TRBV9 to TRBJ1-2; 8 positions match TRBD1. V was clipped by 0 bases and J by 8 bases; unmatched bases: 9. The CDR3 runs to 15 residues. CDR1 and CDR2 from the germline V gene are SGDLS and YYNGEE.

This clonotype was seen ten or more times. Germline is not matched at one junction end, which may reflect a read error. DNA for the CDR3: TGTGCCAGCAGCTTCTTACGGACAACTAATGGAAAACTGTTTTTT. It encodes CASSFLRTTNGKLFF. The rearrangement uses TRBV11-1 and TRBJ1-4; D perhaps matches TRBD1 (5 bases). The CDR3 contains 15 residues. CDR1 SGHAT and CDR2 FQDESV come from the germline V gene (reference sequence).

This clonotype was counted at least ten times. The chain is built from TRBV10-3 and TRBJ2-1; 14 nucleotides match TRBD2. Germline V gives CDR1 ENHRY, CDR2 SYGVKD. The CDR3 has 16 amino acids. Trimming took 4 bases from V and 8 from J; bases not matched to a gene: 7. CDR3 sequence (DNA): TGTGCCATCAGTGTTACCGGGACTAGCGGGAGCCATGAGCAGTTCTTC. Amino acids: CAISVTGTSGSHEQFF.

The table lists this clonotype with many counts. The chain links TRBV29-1 to TRBJ2-3; weak D call: TRBD2 (5 bases). Trimming took off 7 bases at V and 6 bases at J, with 20 bases between the two ends. The CDR3 runs to 14 residues. Germline V CDR1 and CDR2: SQVTM, ANQGSEA. The CDR3 region is CSGLVEARRDTQYF. The CDR3 region has the DNA TGCAGCGGGCTGGTGGAGGCACGGAGGGATACGCAGTATTTT.

To note about this clonotype: A much larger clone is a single base away; this may be a read error. The chain has TRBV19 and TRBJ2-2; D remains unclear. The germline CDR1 and CDR2 sequences are LNHDA and SQIVND (reference sequence). The CDR3 consists of 12 residues. The ends were cut back, 6 bases at V and 6 bases at J, with 8 bases in the middle. This chain's CDR3 is CASRWSAGELFF. In nucleotides, the CDR3 is TGTGCCAGTAGATGGAGCGCCGGGGAGCTGTTTTTT.